This T cell receptor (beta chain) was sequenced during a study of T cells in localized non-small cell lung cancer. The study, taken as a whole, reports: There were a median roughly 61 of the top 100 tumor clones appearing in adjacent lung. Heterogeneity within the tumor remains possible, as just one region underwent sequencing. A higher density of T cells in blood coincided with extended overall survival. Adjacent uninvolved lung had the highest clonality, suggesting focused antigen responses.

Here immunoSEQ multiplex PCR was the method, and the copy in TCRdb shows in-frame clones only, minus some. This sample has about 31,000 clones, with around 94% found just once. The junction had 16 bases not matched to a gene; V was cut back by 4 bases and J by 8 bases. The CDR3 covers 16 residues. Germline values: CDR1 MDHEN, CDR2 SYDVKM. A note on this clone: Antigen unknown.

The specimen comprised peripheral blood, sampled before any cancer treatment. The origin of this receptor is a woman between 35 and 75 years old with stage I lung adenocarcinoma. This chain uses TRBV28 with TRBJ1-2; 7 bases align to TRBD1. The CDR3: CASSSGTVVLFGGYTF. CDR3 bases: TGTGCCAGCAGTTCCGGGACAGTCGTTCTATTCGGAGGCTACACCTTC.